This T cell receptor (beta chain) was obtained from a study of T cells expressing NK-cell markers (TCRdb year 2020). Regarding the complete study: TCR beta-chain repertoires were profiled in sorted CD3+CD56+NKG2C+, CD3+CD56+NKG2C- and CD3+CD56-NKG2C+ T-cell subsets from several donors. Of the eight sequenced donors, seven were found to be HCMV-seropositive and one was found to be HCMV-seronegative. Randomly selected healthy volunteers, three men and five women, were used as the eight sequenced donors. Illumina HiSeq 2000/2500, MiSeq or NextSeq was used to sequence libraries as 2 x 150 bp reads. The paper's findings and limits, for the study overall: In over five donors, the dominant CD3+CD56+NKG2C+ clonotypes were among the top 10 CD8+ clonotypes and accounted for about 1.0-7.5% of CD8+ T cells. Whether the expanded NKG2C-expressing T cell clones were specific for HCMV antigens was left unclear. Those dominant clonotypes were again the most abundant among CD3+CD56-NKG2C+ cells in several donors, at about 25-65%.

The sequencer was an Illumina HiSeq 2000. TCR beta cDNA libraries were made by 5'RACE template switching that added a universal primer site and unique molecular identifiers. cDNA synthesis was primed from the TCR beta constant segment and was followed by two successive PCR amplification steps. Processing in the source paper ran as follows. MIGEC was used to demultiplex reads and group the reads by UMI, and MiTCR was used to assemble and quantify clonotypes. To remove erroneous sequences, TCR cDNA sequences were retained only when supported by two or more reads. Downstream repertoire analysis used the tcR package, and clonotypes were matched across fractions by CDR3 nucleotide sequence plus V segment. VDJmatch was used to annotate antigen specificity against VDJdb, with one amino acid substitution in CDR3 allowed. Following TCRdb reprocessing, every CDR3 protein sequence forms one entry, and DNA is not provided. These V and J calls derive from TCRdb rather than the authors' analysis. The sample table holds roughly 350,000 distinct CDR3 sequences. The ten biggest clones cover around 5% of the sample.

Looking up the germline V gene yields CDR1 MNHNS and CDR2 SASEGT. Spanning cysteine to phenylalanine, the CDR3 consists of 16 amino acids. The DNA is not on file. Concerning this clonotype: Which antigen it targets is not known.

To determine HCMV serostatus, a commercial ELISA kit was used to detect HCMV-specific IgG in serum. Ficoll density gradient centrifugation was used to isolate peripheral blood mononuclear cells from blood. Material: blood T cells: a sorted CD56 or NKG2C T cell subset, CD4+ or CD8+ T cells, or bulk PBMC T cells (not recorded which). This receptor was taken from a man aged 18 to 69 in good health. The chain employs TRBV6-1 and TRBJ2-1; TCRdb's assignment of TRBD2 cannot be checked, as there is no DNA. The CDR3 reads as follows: CASGYTGLAPYNEQFF.